A selection of T cell receptor beta chains follows, all from one sample in a study of blood T cell repertoires in COVID-19. Produced via immunoSEQ multiplex PCR; TCRdb's table is partial and in-frame only. The repertoire holds some 60,000 clones, with approximately 78% as singletons. Sequences were obtained from peripheral blood. The receptor set was obtained from a human donor in a cohort sampled during active COVID-19. Both conserved end residues are part of each CDR3. Fields, in order: clone size, J gene, V gene, D gene, CDR3 protein, CDR3 DNA. The D gene is left open where the match is weak. Clone size is shown for a subset of rows, as once, few, many or a class of expanded clone.

abundance: -; j_gene: TRBJ2-7; v_gene: TRBV5-1; d_gene: -; CDR3aa: CASSTLPSGGGTYEQYF; CDR3nt: TGCGCCAGCAGTACTCTACCCAGCGGTGGCGGCACCTACGAGCAGTACTTC
abundance: -; j_gene: TRBJ2-1; v_gene: TRBV12-5; d_gene: TRBD2; CDR3aa: CASVLGLAGGPPQFF; CDR3nt: TGTGCTAGTGTTTTGGGGTTAGCGGGGGGGCCTCCGCAGTTCTTC
abundance: few; j_gene: TRBJ1-1; v_gene: TRBV30; d_gene: -; CDR3aa: CAWSVLEHTEAFF; CDR3nt: TGTGCCTGGAGTGTACTAGAGCACACTGAAGCTTTCTTT
abundance: -; j_gene: TRBJ2-1; v_gene: TRBV4-1; d_gene: -; CDR3aa: CASSPDRTNNEQFF; CDR3nt: TGCGCCAGCAGCCCCGACCGGACAAACAATGAGCAGTTCTTC
abundance: -; j_gene: TRBJ2-1; v_gene: TRBV27; d_gene: -; CDR3aa: CASSLRGLSSYNEQFF; CDR3nt: TGTGCCAGCAGTTTAAGAGGTCTTAGCTCCTACAATGAGCAGTTCTTC
abundance: -; j_gene: TRBJ2-3; v_gene: TRBV18; d_gene: -; CDR3aa: CASLMRGKEPTDTQYF; CDR3nt: TGTGCCAGCCTCATGAGGGGGAAGGAGCCCACAGATACGCAGTATTTT
abundance: once; j_gene: TRBJ1-1; v_gene: TRBV6-1; d_gene: -; CDR3aa: CASSDERWTEAFF; CDR3nt: TGTGCCAGCAGTGACGAGCGGTGGACTGAAGCTTTCTTT
abundance: -; j_gene: TRBJ1-5; v_gene: TRBV15; d_gene: -; CDR3aa: CATSRGTQGKPQHF; CDR3nt: TGTGCCACCAGCAGAGGAACACAGGGTAAGCCCCAGCATTTT
abundance: once; j_gene: TRBJ2-1; v_gene: TRBV29-1; d_gene: TRBD1; CDR3aa: CSVDSGQTYNEQFF; CDR3nt: TGCAGCGTTGATTCGGGACAGACCTACAATGAGCAGTTCTTC
abundance: few; j_gene: TRBJ1-4; v_gene: TRBV4-1; d_gene: -; CDR3aa: CASSPGGEKLFF; CDR3nt: TGCGCCAGCAGCCCGGGGGGTGAAAAACTGTTTTTT
abundance: -; j_gene: TRBJ2-1; v_gene: TRBV6-6; d_gene: -; CDR3aa: CASSHILGGSSYNEQFF; CDR3nt: TGTGCCAGCAGTCACATTTTAGGAGGTAGCTCCTACAATGAGCAGTTCTTC
abundance: -; j_gene: TRBJ2-5; v_gene: TRBV24-1; d_gene: -; CDR3aa: CATSSGTNQETQYF; CDR3nt: TGTGCCACCAGTTCCGGGACAAACCAAGAGACCCAGTACTTC
abundance: -; j_gene: TRBJ2-5; v_gene: TRBV7-9; d_gene: TRBD2; CDR3aa: CASSSTSGGPVQETQYF; CDR3nt: TGTGCCAGCAGCTCCACCAGCGGGGGGCCGGTACAAGAGACCCAGTACTTC
abundance: -; j_gene: TRBJ2-3; v_gene: TRBV2; d_gene: -; CDR3aa: CASSWPGGTDTQYF; CDR3nt: TGTGCCAGCAGTTGGCCAGGTGGCACAGATACGCAGTATTTT
abundance: -; j_gene: TRBJ1-6; v_gene: TRBV2; d_gene: -; CDR3aa: CASSEVQGRNSPLHF; CDR3nt: TGTGCCAGCAGTGAAGTGCAGGGTCGGAATTCACCCCTCCACTTT
abundance: -; j_gene: TRBJ2-7; v_gene: TRBV19; d_gene: -; CDR3aa: CATSDRRTVLYEQYF; CDR3nt: TGTGCCACCAGTGACCGCAGGACAGTACTCTACGAGCAGTACTTC
abundance: -; j_gene: TRBJ2-3; v_gene: TRBV5-6; d_gene: TRBD2; CDR3aa: CASNFGGLAATDTQYF; CDR3nt: TGTGCCAGCAATTTTGGGGGACTAGCGGCAACAGATACGCAGTATTTT
abundance: -; j_gene: TRBJ1-3; v_gene: TRBV7-5; d_gene: -; CDR3aa: CVRSLEIPGQGPQRSSGNTIYF; CDR3nt: TGTGTCAGAAGCTTAGAGATTCCAGGACAGGGGCCGCAACGTAGCTCTGGAAACACCATATATTTT
abundance: -; j_gene: TRBJ1-6; v_gene: TRBV5-5; d_gene: -; CDR3aa: CASSLGQDNSPLHF; CDR3nt: TGTGCCAGCAGCTTGGGCCAGGATAATTCACCCCTCCACTTT
abundance: -; j_gene: TRBJ1-2; v_gene: TRBV7-2; d_gene: -; CDR3aa: CASSPRTEYNYGYTF; CDR3nt: TGTGCCAGCAGCCCAAGGACAGAATATAACTATGGCTACACCTTC
abundance: -; j_gene: TRBJ1-1; v_gene: TRBV18; d_gene: -; CDR3aa: CASSPLRTANTEAFF; CDR3nt: TGTGCCAGCTCACCACTTAGGACTGCAAACACTGAAGCTTTCTTT
abundance: once; j_gene: TRBJ2-1; v_gene: TRBV6-4; d_gene: -; CDR3aa: CASSAGDYNEQFF; CDR3nt: TGTGCCAGCAGTGCCGGGGATTACAATGAGCAGTTCTTC
abundance: -; j_gene: TRBJ1-1; v_gene: TRBV27; d_gene: -; CDR3aa: CASRPTGISEAFF; CDR3nt: TGTGCCAGCAGACCCACAGGGATCTCTGAAGCTTTCTTT
abundance: -; j_gene: TRBJ1-3; v_gene: TRBV14; d_gene: -; CDR3aa: CASSPYSFRGGGNTIYF; CDR3nt: TGTGCCAGCAGCCCATATTCGTTCAGGGGTGGTGGAAACACCATATATTTT
abundance: -; j_gene: TRBJ1-5; v_gene: TRBV19; d_gene: -; CDR3aa: CASSEKDQPQHF; CDR3nt: TGTGCCAGTAGTGAGAAAGATCAGCCCCAGCATTTT
abundance: once; j_gene: TRBJ2-3; v_gene: TRBV28; d_gene: TRBD1; CDR3aa: CASLGRDRVSDTQYF; CDR3nt: TGTGCCAGCCTCGGCCGGGACAGGGTGTCAGATACGCAGTATTTT
abundance: -; j_gene: TRBJ2-1; v_gene: TRBV29-1; d_gene: TRBD2; CDR3aa: CSVIAGGSEQFF; CDR3nt: TGCAGCGTTATAGCGGGGGGAAGTGAGCAGTTCTTC
abundance: few; j_gene: TRBJ2-1; v_gene: TRBV5-6; d_gene: -; CDR3aa: CASSLGLDDNEQFF; CDR3nt: TGTGCCAGCAGCTTGGGACTAGACGACAATGAGCAGTTCTTC
abundance: -; j_gene: TRBJ1-2; v_gene: TRBV27; d_gene: TRBD1; CDR3aa: CASSRVTGTYGYTF; CDR3nt: TGTGCCAGCAGTCGGGTGACAGGGACTTACGGCTACACCTTC
abundance: -; j_gene: TRBJ2-3; v_gene: TRBV5-1; d_gene: -; CDR3aa: CASSYDIYTQYF; CDR3nt: TGCGCCAGCAGCTACGACATATATACGCAGTATTTT
abundance: -; j_gene: TRBJ1-3; v_gene: TRBV18; d_gene: TRBD1; CDR3aa: CASSPTGTGAPGPGNTIYF; CDR3nt: TGTGCCAGCTCACCAACCGGGACAGGGGCCCCTGGGCCTGGAAACACCATATATTTT
abundance: -; j_gene: TRBJ2-3; v_gene: TRBV27; d_gene: TRBD2; CDR3aa: CASSLRPGLAGADTQYF; CDR3nt: TGTGCCAGCAGTTTACGGCCGGGACTAGCGGGTGCAGATACGCAGTATTTT
abundance: -; j_gene: TRBJ2-1; v_gene: TRBV11-3; d_gene: TRBD2; CDR3aa: CASSPNTGGTSNEQFF; CDR3nt: TGTGCCAGCAGCCCAAACACGGGGGGGACTAGTAATGAGCAGTTCTTC
abundance: -; j_gene: TRBJ1-1; v_gene: TRBV9; d_gene: -; CDR3aa: CASSALRGFGTEAFF; CDR3nt: TGTGCCAGCAGCGCGCTCAGGGGATTCGGCACTGAAGCTTTCTTT
abundance: -; j_gene: TRBJ1-1; v_gene: TRBV13; d_gene: -; CDR3aa: CASSFYSMNTEAFF; CDR3nt: TGTGCCAGCAGCTTCTACAGCATGAACACTGAAGCTTTCTTT
abundance: many; j_gene: TRBJ2-1; v_gene: TRBV21-1; d_gene: -; CDR3aa: CASSKVVGQGRNEQFF; CDR3nt: TGTGCCAGCAGCAAAGTGGTAGGACAGGGGAGGAATGAGCAGTTCTTC
abundance: -; j_gene: TRBJ2-5; v_gene: TRBV5-6; d_gene: TRBD1; CDR3aa: CASSSGVDRRQETQYF; CDR3nt: TGTGCCAGCAGCTCCGGAGTGGACAGGAGACAAGAGACCCAGTACTTC
abundance: -; j_gene: TRBJ2-7; v_gene: TRBV6-6; d_gene: TRBD1; CDR3aa: CASTPRDRGNEQYF; CDR3nt: TGTGCCAGCACTCCGAGGGACAGGGGAAACGAGCAGTACTTC
abundance: -; j_gene: TRBJ2-4; v_gene: TRBV7-6; d_gene: TRBD1; CDR3aa: CASSLGQGANIQYF; CDR3nt: TGTGCCAGCAGCTTAGGGCAGGGGGCGAACATTCAGTACTTC
abundance: -; j_gene: TRBJ2-7; v_gene: TRBV7-2; d_gene: -; CDR3aa: CASSPWAGLNEQYF; CDR3nt: TGTGCCAGCAGCCCGTGGGCGGGCCTGAACGAGCAGTACTTC
abundance: -; j_gene: TRBJ2-6; v_gene: TRBV2; d_gene: TRBD2; CDR3aa: CAGGGSGANVLTF; CDR3nt: TGTGCCGGGGGGGGTTCTGGGGCCAACGTCCTGACTTTC
abundance: -; j_gene: TRBJ1-1; v_gene: TRBV6-5; d_gene: -; CDR3aa: CASDKGGEITEAFF; CDR3nt: TGTGCCAGCGATAAGGGAGGAGAGATCACTGAAGCTTTCTTT
abundance: -; j_gene: TRBJ1-1; v_gene: TRBV9; d_gene: -; CDR3aa: CASSVVKEAEAFF; CDR3nt: TGTGCCAGCAGCGTAGTTAAGGAGGCTGAAGCTTTCTTT
abundance: few; j_gene: TRBJ1-2; v_gene: TRBV3-1/TRBV3-2; d_gene: -; CDR3aa: CASRFSGYTF; CDR3nt: TGTGCCAGCAGATTCTCCGGGTACACCTTC
abundance: -; j_gene: TRBJ2-5; v_gene: TRBV7-6; d_gene: -; CDR3aa: CASIRTRGETQYF; CDR3nt: TGTGCCAGCATCCGGACCCGGGGAGAGACCCAGTACTTC
abundance: -; j_gene: TRBJ1-6; v_gene: TRBV9; d_gene: -; CDR3aa: CASSVVSGTYNSPLHF; CDR3nt: TGTGCCAGCAGCGTAGTTTCAGGAACCTATAATTCACCCCTCCACTTT
abundance: -; j_gene: TRBJ1-1; v_gene: TRBV5-1; d_gene: -; CDR3aa: CASSLQGRFDQTEAFF; CDR3nt: TGCGCCAGCAGCCTGCAGGGAAGGTTTGATCAGACTGAAGCTTTCTTT
abundance: -; j_gene: TRBJ2-5; v_gene: TRBV6-1; d_gene: -; CDR3aa: CASSVGRGHWDQETQYF; CDR3nt: TGTGCCAGCAGTGTAGGGCGAGGACACTGGGACCAAGAGACCCAGTACTTC
abundance: -; j_gene: TRBJ2-3; v_gene: TRBV30; d_gene: TRBD2; CDR3aa: CAWSALAGGRGDRTDTQYF; CDR3nt: TGTGCCTGGAGTGCACTAGCGGGGGGCCGCGGGGATCGCACAGATACGCAGTATTTT
abundance: -; j_gene: TRBJ2-2; v_gene: TRBV7-9; d_gene: -; CDR3aa: CASSLSGGELFF; CDR3nt: TGTGCCAGCAGCTTATCCGGCGGGGAGCTGTTTTTT
abundance: few; j_gene: TRBJ1-5; v_gene: TRBV12-5; d_gene: -; CDR3aa: CASGYAGPANQPQHF; CDR3nt: TGTGCTAGTGGTTACGCGGGACCGGCTAATCAGCCCCAGCATTTT
abundance: -; j_gene: TRBJ1-2; v_gene: TRBV4-1; d_gene: -; CDR3aa: CASSHLKADRTENGYTF; CDR3nt: TGCGCCAGCAGCCACCTAAAGGCCGATAGGACAGAAAATGGCTACACCTTC